The sequence of this T cell receptor (beta chain) was determined in a study of T cell responses to AZD1222 COVID-19 vaccine. Study background: Second-dose schedules of about 4 or about 12 weeks were combined.

Details on this clone: The antigen is not known.

Broader study findings: Close to half of all spike-specific TCRs reportedly target regions of the variants that are unmutated. Females made up more of the donors, who were largely white British, and clonal diversity may have come out too low. Spike-spanning, vaccine-associated CD4 TCRs were dominant at 160-218 and 743-854.

Clones were read by immunoSEQ multiplex PCR, and TCRdb kept only the in-frame ones, dropping some. The sample lists roughly 70,000 clones, about nine tenths occurring once. Germline V gene lookup returns CDR1 MNHNS and CDR2 SASEGT. V was cut by 2 bases and J by 7 bases, with 14 bases left in between. This CDR3 contains 15 residues. The sequences come from peripheral blood, collected on day 0 of AZD1222 vaccination. The TCR comes from an adult in good health. The rearrangement joins TRBV6-1 to TRBJ1-4; D is unresolved. The CDR3 reads CASSESDGASEKLFF. The CDR3, as DNA: TGTGCCAGCAGTGAATCCGACGGAGCGTCTGAAAAACTGTTTTTT.